Listed here are 29 T cell receptor beta chains from one sample, sequenced in a study of shared clonotypes between healthy human individuals. Repertoires were generated with immunoSEQ multiplex PCR, while TCRdb's copy carries only in-frame clones and drops some. The sample comprises about 1.4 million clones, 95% to 97% of which are singletons, and about 1.2% rests with the top ten. The sequencing input was naive CD4+ T cells sorted from blood. Noted subset: CD45RA+ positively selected. These receptors were taken from a man younger than 40 in good health.

The chain joins TRBV4-2 to TRBJ1-5, with D perhaps matching TRBD1 (5 bases). The CDR3 totals 15 residues. V was clipped by 0 bases and J by 5 bases, with 11 bases between them. Germline-derived CDR1 and CDR2 are LGHNA and YNFKEQ. CDR3 amino acids: CASSQERGGYQPQHF. CDR3 DNA sequence: TGTGCCAGCAGCCAAGAACGCGGGGGATATCAGCCCCAGCATTTT.

The gene calls are TRBV4-3 and TRBJ2-2; the D is unclear. CDR1 and CDR2 (germline): LGHNA, YSLEER. The CDR3 covers 17 residues. The V end lost 1 base, the J end lost 0 bases, and 12 bases lay between the germline ends. CDR3 sequence: CASSQGLRAANTGELFF. CDR3 nucleotides: TGCGCCAGCAGCCAAGGGTTAAGGGCCGCGAACACCGGGGAGCTGTTTTTT.

Remarks on this clone: The sample contains more than one DNA sequence encoding this CDR3. In nucleotides, the CDR3 is TGTGCCAGCAGCTTAGGCGGTCTAGCGGGGGTCTACAATGAGCAGTTCTTC. Its protein is CASSLGGLAGVYNEQFF. The V and J genes are TRBV7-9 and TRBJ2-1, with 10 bases fitting TRBD2. In germline, CDR1 is SEHNR, CDR2 FQNEAQ (reference sequence). V gave up 1 base and J gave up 3 bases; unmatched junction bases: 6. This CDR3 is 17 amino acids long. Variable domain in full (rest from reference TRBV7-9 and TRBJ2-1): DTGVSQNPRHKITKRGQNVTFRCDPISEHNRLYWYRQTLGQGPEFLTYFQNEAQLEKSRLLSDRFSAERPKGSFSTLEIQRTEQGDSAMYLCASSLGGLAGVYNEQFFGPGTRLTVL.

The rearrangement joins TRBV5-4 to TRBJ2-7, with a weak D call TRBD1 (5 bases). This CDR3 is built from 15 residues. Looked up from germline, CDR1 is SGHNT and CDR2 is YYREEE (reference sequence). Trimming shortened V by 1 base and J by 1 base, and 12 bases separated the two germline ends. CDR3 in amino acids: CASSLISGKSYEQYF. The CDR3 DNA reads TGTGCCAGCAGCTTGATTTCAGGGAAATCCTACGAGCAGTACTTC.

V and J are TRBV18 and TRBJ2-5; D gene unclear. Trimming removed 3 bases from V and 5 bases from J, with 16 bases in between. Germline V gene lookup returns CDR1 KGHSH and CDR2 LQKENI. This CDR3 comprises 15 residues. The CDR3 DNA follows: TGTGCCAGCTCACCCCCCCCAGGCCCAAGGGAGACCCAGTACTTC. Protein: CASSPPPGPRETQYF.

The chain couples TRBV28 to TRBJ2-7, with D possibly being TRBD1 or TRBD2 (5 bases each). Per the germline V gene, CDR1 is MDHEN and CDR2 is SYDVKM. CDR3 length: 14 amino acids. Trimming removed 4 bases from V and 0 bases from J, with 10 bases in between. Written as DNA, the CDR3 is TGTGCCAGCAGTTCCGGGGCGCCCTCCTACGAGCAGTACTTC. The encoded protein is CASSSGAPSYEQYF.

The chain recombines TRBV19 with TRBJ2-7, with D unresolved. Trimming stripped 0 bases from V and 4 bases from J, with 13 bases between. This CDR3 contains 15 residues. Germline V gene data show CDR1 as LNHDA and CDR2 as SQIVND (reference sequence). CDR3: CASSIDPYSSYEQYF. The CDR3 DNA follows: TGTGCCAGTAGTATAGATCCCTACAGCTCATACGAGCAGTACTTC.

This clone was found once. This chain connects TRBV19 to TRBJ2-3, with D uncertain. Germline V lookup: CDR1 LNHDA, CDR2 SQIVND (reference sequence). Trimming removed 5 bases at V and 6 bases at J, with 6 bases between. This CDR3 contains 11 residues. The CDR3 spells CASSVSDTQYF. The CDR3 DNA sequence: TGTGCCAGTAGTGTTTCCGATACGCAGTATTTT.

About this clone itself: The junction departs from the called germline gene at one end, perhaps through a read error. V is TRBV15 and J is TRBJ2-7; 10 bases map to TRBD1. Germline V gene data show CDR1 as LNHNV and CDR2 as YYDKDF (reference sequence). The CDR3 contains 13 residues. In DNA form, the CDR3 reads TGTGCCACCAGCAGACGACAGGGGGCTACTTGGGACTTC. This codes for CATSRRQGATWDF.

J is TRBJ1-2 and V is TRBV28, with a tentative D call TRBD1 (6 bases). The CDR3 is made up of 16 amino acids. Germline loops: CDR1 MDHEN, CDR2 SYDVKM. V was shortened by 3 bases and J by 6 bases, with 20 bases between the two germline ends. CDR3 sequence reads: CASSLTPVQGPNGYTF. CDR3 DNA: TGTGCCAGCAGTTTGACCCCCGTACAGGGTCCGAATGGCTACACCTTC.

This chain connects TRBV28 to TRBJ2-3; TRBD1 matches at 8 bases. Losses at the gene ends were 6 bases for V and 1 base for J; bases not matched to a gene: 3. This CDR3 spans 14 amino acids. Germline CDR1 and CDR2: MDHEN and SYDVKM. The CDR3 region is CASSGQGRTDTQYF. The CDR3 DNA is TGTGCCAGCAGCGGACAGGGACGCACAGATACGCAGTATTTT.

CDR3 protein: CASRPGQGGSGANVLTF. CDR3 DNA: TGTGCCAGCAGACCGGGACAGGGAGGCTCTGGGGCCAACGTCCTGACTTTC. This chain links TRBV5-4 with TRBJ2-6, with 9 bases fitting TRBD1. V gave up 5 bases and J gave up 0 bases; unmatched junction bases: 6. CDR3 length: 17 residues. Germline CDR1 reads SGHNT; CDR2 reads YYREEE (reference sequence).

The rearrangement joins TRBV5-4 to TRBJ2-5; D possibly corresponds to TRBD1 (5 bases). Germline V gene lookup returns CDR1 SGHNT and CDR2 YYREEE (reference sequence). The CDR3 loop spans 16 amino acids. V lost 4 bases, J lost 1 base, and 17 bases lay in between. The CDR3 protein is CASSHNRQGVQETQYF. In DNA, the CDR3 is TGTGCCAGCAGCCACAATCGGCAAGGGGTCCAAGAGACCCAGTACTTC.

The genes are TRBV6-6 and TRBJ2-5, with TRBD1 as a possible D gene (7 bases). Trimming left V 5 bases short and J 4 bases short, with 11 bases between. Germline V lookup: CDR1 MNHNY, CDR2 SVGAGI (reference sequence). This CDR3 has 13 amino acids. CDR3 sequence (DNA): TGTGCCAGCAGTCGCCAGGGGGGAGAGACCCAGTACTTC. Translating it yields CASSRQGGETQYF.

The J gene is TRBJ1-3, the V gene TRBV5-4, with no clear D. Germline-derived CDR1 and CDR2 are SGHNT and YYREEE (reference sequence). This CDR3 has 15 amino acids. Trimming took 0 bases from V and 0 from J, leaving 7 bases between them. The CDR3 sequence is CASSLGPSSGNTIYF. The CDR3 bases are TGTGCCAGCAGCTTGGGGCCCAGCTCTGGAAACACCATATATTTT.

V and J are TRBV7-2 and TRBJ2-3; weak D call: TRBD2 (5 bases). Trimming left V 6 bases short and J 9 bases short, with 19 bases between. The germline V gene encodes CDR1 SGHTA and CDR2 FQGNSA. The CDR3 has 14 residues. The CDR3 sequence is CASRARVDGATQYF. The CDR3 bases are TGTGCCAGCAGGGCGAGGGTGGATGGAGCCACGCAGTATTTT.

The rearrangement joins TRBV28 to TRBJ1-1; perhaps TRBD1 as D (5 bases). V gave up 6 bases and J gave up 1 base, with 12 bases separating them. This CDR3 comprises 14 residues. Looked up from germline, CDR1 is MDHEN and CDR2 is SYDVKM. CDR3 amino acids: CASRGTHWNTEAFF. CDR3 in DNA: TGTGCCAGCAGGGGGACGCATTGGAACACTGAAGCTTTCTTT.

V is TRBV29-1 and J is TRBJ2-3; D perhaps matches TRBD1 (6 bases). Between the trimmed V and J ends, which lost 7 bases and 2 bases, there was a span of 16 bases. The length of the CDR3 is 14 residues. In germline, CDR1 is SQVTM, CDR2 ANQGSEA. As DNA, the CDR3 is TGCAGCGGGGGGACACCCATTCCCACAGATACGCAGTATTTT. It encodes CSGGTPIPTDTQYF.

The chain is built from TRBV5-4 and TRBJ2-1; D remains unclear. Germline values: CDR1 SGHNT, CDR2 YYREEE (reference sequence). V gave up 1 base and J gave up 9 bases, with 8 bases separating them. The CDR3 consists of 12 residues. The DNA of the CDR3 is TGTGCCAGCAGCTTGTGGGATGGTGAGCAGTTCTTC. Amino acids: CASSLWDGEQFF.

The chain carries TRBV4-3 and TRBJ1-2, with a possible D match to TRBD1 (5 bases). The CDR3 loop spans 17 amino acids. CDR1 and CDR2 from the germline V gene are LGHNA and YSLEER. V shed 0 bases and J shed 0 bases, with 14 bases lying between them. CDR3 in amino acids: CASSQDGGTATNYGYTF. The CDR3 nucleotides are TGCGCCAGCAGCCAAGACGGCGGGACGGCCACTAACTATGGCTACACCTTC.

This chain connects TRBV9 to TRBJ1-4, with D possibly matching TRBD1 (5 bases). The CDR3 covers 14 residues. Germline V gene data show CDR1 as SGDLS and CDR2 as YYNGEE. V shed 4 bases and J shed 5 bases, with 12 bases lying between them. The CDR3 DNA is TGTGCCAGCAGCCTGGCGGGGGGGAATGAAAAACTGTTTTTT. Its protein is CASSLAGGNEKLFF.

The gene calls are TRBV18 and TRBJ1-1, with 7 bases fitting TRBD1. The CDR3 totals 18 residues. The V gene end was trimmed by 3 bases and the J gene end by 1 base; junction bases not matched to a gene: 14. Looked up from germline, CDR1 is KGHSH and CDR2 is LQKENI. CDR3 protein: CASSPLSGTDVKNTEAFF. CDR3 nucleotide sequence: TGTGCCAGCTCACCCCTGTCCGGGACAGACGTTAAGAACACTGAAGCTTTCTTT.

V and J are TRBV15 and TRBJ2-7; D unresolved. Germline V gives CDR1 LNHNV, CDR2 YYDKDF (reference sequence). The length of the CDR3 is 13 residues. Trimming stripped 8 bases from V and 0 bases from J, with 11 bases between. CDR3 sequence reads: CATRPASSYEQYF. In DNA form, the CDR3 reads TGTGCCACCCGCCCCGCGAGCTCCTACGAGCAGTACTTC.

This rearrangement joins TRBV2 to TRBJ2-5; 12 nucleotides agree with TRBD2. The junction had 5 bases not matched to a gene; V was cut back by 6 bases and J by 0 bases. The CDR3 runs to 16 residues. Germline CDR1 reads SNHLY; CDR2 reads FYNNEI. The DNA for the CDR3 is TGTGCCAGCAGAACACGACTAGCGGGGGACCAAGAGACCCAGTACTTC. Translation: CASRTRLAGDQETQYF.

A remark on this clone: Relative to the germline gene, one junction end is altered; a read error may explain this. The chain is built from TRBV28 and TRBJ1-3; D call uncertain. The CDR3 loop spans 14 amino acids. The germline CDR1 and CDR2 sequences are MDHEN and SYDVKM. CDR3: CASSLVGIGNIIYF. CDR3 sequence (DNA): TGTGCCAGCAGTTTAGTAGGGATTGGGAACATCATATATTTT.

The chain employs TRBV5-1 and TRBJ2-5; the match to TRBD2 covers 10 bases. The DNA end lines up better with TRBJ2-7; the J call may be wrong. CDR1 is SGHRS and CDR2 is YFSETQ in the germline V gene. The CDR3 is 16 residues long. This CDR3 reads CASSLAWTSGRYEQYF. As DNA, the CDR3 is TGCGCCAGCAGCTTGGCTTGGACTAGCGGAAGATACGAGCAGTACTTC.

V gene TRBV29-1 combines with J gene TRBJ2-7; 7 bases align to TRBD2. The CDR3 covers 13 residues. Germline V gene data show CDR1 as SQVTM and CDR2 as ANQGSEA. With V trimmed by 0 bases and J by 3 bases, 2 bases remained unmatched. The CDR3 region is CSVEDKRDYEQYF. CDR3 DNA sequence: TGCAGCGTTGAAGACAAGCGGGACTACGAGCAGTACTTC.

The chain carries TRBV2 and TRBJ1-4; tentative D call: TRBD1 (5 bases). CDR1 is SNHLY and CDR2 is FYNNEI in the germline V gene. This CDR3 region has 15 residues. Trimming removed 5 bases at V and 7 bases at J, with 17 bases between. The CDR3 bases are TGTGCCAGCAGTCCTCTCATGGGGGTTTCTGAAAAACTGTTTTTT. Protein sequence: CASSPLMGVSEKLFF.

The chain combines TRBV5-1 with TRBJ2-2, with D maybe TRBD2 (6 bases). The CDR3 runs to 16 residues. CDR1 and CDR2 (germline): SGHRS, YFSETQ. The ends were cut back, 0 bases at V and 3 bases at J, with 12 bases in the middle. The CDR3, as DNA: TGCGCCAGCAGCTTGGGGTCGGGAGTCTACACCGGGGAGCTGTTTTTT. Amino acids: CASSLGSGVYTGELFF. Full variable domain (outside the CDR3, taken from reference TRBV5-1 and TRBJ2-2): KAGVTQTPRYLIKTRGQQVTLSCSPISGHRSVSWYQQTPGQGLQFLFEYFSETQRNKGNFPGRFSGRQFSNSRSEMNVSTLELGDSALYLCASSLGSGVYTGELFFGEGSRLTVL.